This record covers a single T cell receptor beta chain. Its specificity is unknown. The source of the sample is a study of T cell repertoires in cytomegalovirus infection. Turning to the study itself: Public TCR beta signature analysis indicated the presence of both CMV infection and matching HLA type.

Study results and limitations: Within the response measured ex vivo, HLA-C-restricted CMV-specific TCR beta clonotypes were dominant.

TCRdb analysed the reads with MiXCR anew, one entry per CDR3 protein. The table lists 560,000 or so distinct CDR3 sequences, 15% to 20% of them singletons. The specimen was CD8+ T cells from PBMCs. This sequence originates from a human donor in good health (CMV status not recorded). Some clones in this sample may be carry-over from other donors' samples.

CDR3: CASSVEAAQETQYF. CDR3 coding DNA: TGTGCCAGCAGCGTAGAGGCAGCTCAAGAGACCCAGTACTTC. This chain connects TRBV9 to TRBJ2-5; D uncertain. CDR3 length: 14 amino acids. Germline V gene sequence: CDR1 SGDLS, CDR2 YYNGEE. The V and J ends lost 0 bases and 2 bases respectively, with 8 bases between them. Filled out from reference TRBV9 and TRBJ2-5, the complete variable domain reads DSGVTQTPKHLITATGQRVTLRCSPRSGDLSVYWYQQSLDQGLQFLIQYYNGEERAKGNILERFSAQQFPDLHSELNLSSLELGDSALYFCASSVEAAQETQYFGPGTRLLVL.